Presented here are 24 T cell receptor beta chains from one specimen sequenced in a study of cytomegalovirus exposure and HLA in healthy donors (dated by TCRdb to 2016 to 2017). The library was generated by the immunoSEQ multiplex PCR assay. TCRdb mirrors the immuneACCESS table, restricted to in-frame sequences. Some clones are absent from its copies; in checked studies, under half trace to an unresolved V gene, and the reason for the others is unknown. This sample holds around 140,000 clones; approximately 88% were observed only once. The ten largest clones represent 4.5% to 5.5% of the sample. Sequenced input: PBMCs. The receptors come from a young man in good health and CMV-seropositive.

This clone appeared once. The chain is built from TRBV9 and TRBJ2-1; 8 bases agree with TRBD2. With 2 bases clipped from V and 8 bases from J, the junction kept 9 bases outside the gene matches. This CDR3 is built from 15 residues. Germline values: CDR1 SGDLS, CDR2 YYNGEE. The CDR3 sequence is CASSVGTRSLDEQFF. DNA of the CDR3: TGTGCCAGCAGCGTCGGGACTAGATCATTGGATGAGCAGTTCTTC. The full variable domain, rest sourced from reference TRBV9 and TRBJ2-1, is DSGVTQTPKHLITATGQRVTLRCSPRSGDLSVYWYQQSLDQGLQFLIQYYNGEERAKGNILERFSAQQFPDLHSELNLSSLELGDSALYFCASSVGTRSLDEQFFGPGTRLTVL.

The chain is built from TRBV15 and TRBJ2-5; D might be TRBD2 (6 bases). V gave up 3 bases and J gave up 4 bases, with 15 bases separating them. From germline, CDR1 is LNHNV and CDR2 YYDKDF (reference sequence). The CDR3 consists of 15 residues. The CDR3 protein is CATSRGGVAGETQYF. Written as DNA, the CDR3 is TGTGCCACCAGCAGGGGCGGGGTAGCAGGAGAGACCCAGTACTTC.

This sequence joins TRBV7-3 and TRBJ2-2, with 8 bases lining up with TRBD1. This CDR3 has 16 amino acids. With V trimmed by 5 bases and J by 0 bases, 5 bases remained unmatched. Per germline, CDR1 SGHTA and CDR2 FQGTGA. The CDR3 spells CASSLTGAANTGELFF. The CDR3 coding sequence is TGTGCCAGCAGCCTGACAGGGGCAGCGAACACCGGGGAGCTGTTTTTT.

The V gene is TRBV11-3, the J gene TRBJ2-1, with TRBD2 as a possible D gene (5 bases). V shed 0 bases and J shed 9 bases, with 6 bases lying between them. The germline V gene encodes CDR1 SGHNT and CDR2 YENEEA. The CDR3 is 12 residues long. For the CDR3, the DNA is TGTGCCAGCAGCTTAGAGGACTCTGAGCAGTTCTTC. This encodes CASSLEDSEQFF.

The J gene is TRBJ1-2, the V gene TRBV2, with D hard to call. V lost 7 bases to trimming and J lost 2 bases, with 17 bases between them. Germline V gene sequence: CDR1 SNHLY, CDR2 FYNNEI. The CDR3 sequence is 15 residues long. The CDR3 DNA is TGTGCCAGCATTCCCCAGAGCGCTTGGAACTATGGCTACACCTTC. Translating gives CASIPQSAWNYGYTF.

The J gene is TRBJ1-5, the V gene TRBV2; TRBD1 matches at 7 bases. V shed 6 bases and J 0 bases; nucleotides not matched to a gene: 17. The CDR3 is made up of 19 amino acids. The germline V gene encodes CDR1 SNHLY and CDR2 FYNNEI. CDR3: CASRSTGSHRRYSNQPQHF. DNA of the CDR3: TGTGCCAGCAGGTCGACAGGGTCACACCGTCGGTATAGCAATCAGCCCCAGCATTTT.

This sequence joins TRBV7-9 and TRBJ1-1; 11 nucleotides agree with TRBD1. CDR1 SEHNR and CDR2 FQNEAQ come from the germline V gene (reference sequence). The V gene end was trimmed by 1 base and the J gene end by 4 bases; junction bases not matched to a gene: 5. The CDR3 extends over 16 amino acids. Here the CDR3 reads CASSLVLGTGGTEAFF. The CDR3 DNA reads as TGTGCCAGCAGCTTAGTACTCGGGACAGGGGGCACTGAAGCTTTCTTT. The entire variable domain, with the rest obtained from reference TRBV7-9 and TRBJ1-1, is as follows: DTGVSQNPRHKITKRGQNVTFRCDPISEHNRLYWYRQTLGQGPEFLTYFQNEAQLEKSRLLSDRFSAERPKGSFSTLEIQRTEQGDSAMYLCASSLVLGTGGTEAFFGQGTRLTVV.

In regard to this clone: Different DNA sequences within this sample yield the same CDR3. J is TRBJ2-2 and V is TRBV5-1; D gene uncertain. Trimming stripped 0 bases from V and 1 base from J, with 4 bases between. Germline lookup yields CDR1 SGHRS and CDR2 YFSETQ. The CDR3 has 14 residues. The CDR3 reads CASSLAGNTGELFF. The CDR3 DNA is TGCGCCAGCAGCTTGGCCGGGAACACCGGGGAGCTGTTTTTT.

V gene TRBV6-5 combines with J gene TRBJ2-7, with D possibly being TRBD1 (6 bases). V dropped 0 bases and J dropped 5 bases, with 11 bases sitting between them. Germline V lookup: CDR1 MNHEY, CDR2 SVGAGI. The CDR3 spans 14 residues. CDR3 sequence: CASSYSYRDHEQYF. In DNA form, the CDR3 reads TGTGCCAGCAGTTACTCGTACAGGGACCACGAGCAGTACTTC.

The chain has TRBV2 and TRBJ1-5, with D maybe TRBD1 (5 bases). The CDR3 spans 18 residues. Looked up from germline, CDR1 is SNHLY and CDR2 is FYNNEI. V dropped 4 bases and J dropped 1 base, with 20 bases sitting between them. CDR3 bases: TGTGCCAGCAGTGTGAAACGGGGGGGTTTGGACAGCAATCAGCCCCAGCATTTT. This gives the protein CASSVKRGGLDSNQPQHF.

The chain combines TRBV19 with TRBJ2-3, with 11 nucleotides matching TRBD1. This CDR3 is built from 16 residues. Germline CDR1 is LNHDA and CDR2 is SQIVND (reference sequence). J gave up 6 bases and V 4 bases, and 9 bases lay outside the gene matches. CDR3 protein: CASSTSGQGASDTQYF. The CDR3 DNA follows: TGTGCCAGTAGTACCTCCGGACAGGGGGCATCCGATACGCAGTATTTT.

The chain has TRBV29-1 and TRBJ1-2; tentatively, D is TRBD1 (6 bases). V gave up 7 bases and J gave up 4 bases, with 13 bases separating them. The length of the CDR3 is 12 residues. Germline lookup yields CDR1 SQVTM and CDR2 ANQGSEA. This chain's CDR3 is CSAGQPGYGYTF. The CDR3 bases are TGCAGCGCCGGACAGCCTGGCTATGGCTACACCTTC.

The chain is built from TRBV19 and TRBJ2-2, with 10 bases lining up with TRBD1. In germline, CDR1 is LNHDA, CDR2 SQIVND (reference sequence). V lost 4 bases to trimming and J lost 0 bases; unmatched junction nucleotides: 5. This CDR3 has 17 residues. CDR3 sequence: CASSTQGQGPNTGELFF. The CDR3 DNA sequence: TGTGCCAGTAGTACGCAGGGACAGGGGCCGAACACCGGGGAGCTGTTTTTT.

V and J are TRBV10-3 and TRBJ2-1, with D perhaps TRBD2 (7 bases). V was pared by 7 bases and J by 10 bases, with 20 bases between. The CDR3 has 14 amino acids. CDR1 is ENHRY and CDR2 is SYGVKD in the germline V gene. The DNA for the CDR3 is TGTGCCATCATGGTGGTTGGGGGGGGCGGCGAGCAGTTCTTC. Protein sequence: CAIMVVGGGGEQFF.

The chain combines TRBV25-1 with TRBJ2-5; perhaps TRBD1 as D (5 bases). V lost 4 bases and J lost 5, with 14 bases in between. From germline, CDR1 is MGHDK and CDR2 SYGVNS. This CDR3 region has 14 residues. CDR3: CASSAQGGIETQYF. The CDR3 DNA reads as TGTGCCAGCAGTGCGCAGGGCGGCATTGAGACCCAGTACTTC.

This sequence joins TRBV4-2 and TRBJ2-7, with 9 bases that match TRBD1. Germline CDR1 and CDR2: LGHNA and YNFKEQ. The length of the CDR3 is 15 residues. J was trimmed by 6 bases and V by 4 bases; bases with no gene match: 10. The CDR3 DNA reads as TGTGCCAGCAGCCTAGTAGAAGGGACAGGGAGCGAGCAGTACTTC. As protein: CASSLVEGTGSEQYF.

The chain couples TRBV5-8 to TRBJ1-5; 8 bases agree with TRBD1. CDR1 and CDR2 (germline): SGHTS, YDEGEE. V lost 4 bases, J lost 2 bases, and 8 bases stayed unmatched. CDR3 length: 16 amino acids. CDR3 region: CASSPGQVLGNQPQHF. The CDR3, as DNA: TGTGCCAGCAGCCCGGGACAGGTCTTAGGCAATCAGCCCCAGCATTTT. The variable domain in full, with the rest retrieved from reference TRBV5-8 and TRBJ1-5, is EAGVTQSPTHLIKTRGQQATLRCSPISGHTSVYWYQQALGLGLQFLLWYDEGEERNRGNFPPRFSGRQFPNYSSELNVNALELEDSALYLCASSPGQVLGNQPQHFGDGTRLSIL.

V gene TRBV9 combines with J gene TRBJ1-2; no firm D call. CDR3 length equals 12 residues. Trimming stripped 3 bases from V and 5 bases from J, with 8 bases between. CDR1 SGDLS and CDR2 YYNGEE come from the germline V gene. Here the CDR3 DNA reads TGTGCCAGCAGCGAGGGAGCGTATGGCTACACCTTC. It is translated as CASSEGAYGYTF.

In its sample, this clone was seen once. The chain joins TRBV5-1 to TRBJ2-7; tentatively, D is TRBD2 (6 bases). Germline CDR1 SGHRS, CDR2 YFSETQ. This CDR3 spans 14 amino acids. Trimming shortened V by 5 bases and J by 7 bases, and 19 bases separated the two germline ends. CDR3: CASSGGTGQDEQYF. CDR3 nucleotide sequence: TGCGCCAGCAGTGGTGGGACTGGGCAGGATGAGCAGTACTTC.

This chain links TRBV4-1 with TRBJ2-7; D not certain. With 1 base removed from V and 0 bases from J, the gap between germline ends came to 10 bases. The germline gives CDR1 MGHRA, CDR2 YSYEKL. This CDR3 is built from 15 residues. This chain's CDR3 is CASSQVQSSSYEQYF. In DNA, the CDR3 is TGCGCCAGCAGCCAAGTACAGAGTAGCTCCTACGAGCAGTACTTC.

CDR3 region: CASSAGFADTQYF. The CDR3 region has the DNA TGTGCCAGCAGCGCGGGTTTTGCGGATACGCAGTATTTT. This sequence joins TRBV9 and TRBJ2-3; D ambiguous. With 3 bases removed from V and 6 bases from J, the gap between germline ends came to 11 bases. Germline V gives CDR1 SGDLS, CDR2 YYNGEE. CDR3 length: 13 amino acids.

The J gene is TRBJ1-2, the V gene TRBV12-5, with D possibly being TRBD1 (5 bases). CDR1 is LGHNT and CDR2 is FRNRAP in the germline V gene. The CDR3 is 14 amino acids. The ends were cut back, 4 bases at V and 8 bases at J, with 17 bases in the middle. CDR3 region: CASGSGLEKQGYTF. The CDR3 DNA reads as TGTGCTAGTGGTTCGGGACTCGAAAAGCAGGGCTACACCTTC.

The chain couples TRBV4-2 to TRBJ1-1, with a tentative D call TRBD1 (6 bases). CDR1 and CDR2 from the germline V gene are LGHNA and YNFKEQ. Deletions cut 2 bases from V and 1 base from J, with 11 bases between. The CDR3 loop spans 15 amino acids. CDR3 sequence reads: CASSQQTGTNTEAFF. CDR3 DNA: TGTGCCAGCAGCCAACAGACAGGCACGAACACTGAAGCTTTCTTT.

V usage is TRBV25-1 and J usage is TRBJ2-3; tentative D call: TRBD2 (5 bases). With 7 bases removed from V and 2 bases from J, the gap between germline ends came to 16 bases. The CDR3 has 15 amino acids. CDR1 is MGHDK, CDR2 SYGVNS, per germline. The CDR3 here is CASTQRTSDTDTQYF. The CDR3 coding sequence is TGTGCCAGCACCCAGAGGACTTCTGACACAGATACGCAGTATTTT.